This T cell receptor (beta chain) was sequenced for a study of OX40 agonist ivuxolimab in advanced cancers. CDR1 and CDR2 from the germline V gene are MGHRA and YSYEKL. The V gene lost 2 bases and the J gene lost 0 bases, with 13 bases spanning the gap. The CDR3 is made up of 16 amino acids. Using immunoSEQ multiplex PCR, the repertoire was profiled, and TCRdb retains in-frame clones only, with some absent. Of about 40,000 clones listed, more than 75% are singletons. This material consisted of CD4+ or CD8+ T cells sorted from blood, taken in a trial of the OX40 agonist ivuxolimab. This sequence was found in an adult with an advanced solid tumor such as melanoma, head and neck, liver or kidney cancer. The V call is TRBV4-1, the J call TRBJ1-1; D ambiguous. CDR3 sequence: CASSQNLGSVNTEAFF. The CDR3 DNA is TGCGCCAGCAGCCAAAATCTTGGGAGTGTGAACACTGAAGCTTTCTTT.